This TCR beta chain is drawn from a study of CXCR3-negative and CXCR3-positive naive CD8 T cells (dated by TCRdb to the late 2010s). As for the study more broadly: Approximately 140 million TRB reads were obtained in total, roughly 1.5 +/- 0.3 million reads per library. Diversity and physicochemical repertoire analyses were performed on about eleven donors pooled from two independent experiments. The TRBV-TRBJ cluster analysis covered naive subsets from 5 or 6 donors and memory cells from 3 donors.

Each CD8+ T cell subset was flow-sorted in triplicate, with fewer than 350,000 cells per subset placed directly into RLT lysis buffer. Peripheral blood mononuclear cells were isolated from buffy coats by standard density gradient centrifugation. An RNeasy Mini Kit was used to extract total RNA from the sorted cells. Remarks on this clonotype: What this receptor recognizes is not known.

The data were produced on a NextSeq 550. The Human TCR Profiling Kit (MiLaboratory) was used to make UMI-labeled 5' RACE TRB cDNA libraries. cDNA synthesis used the entire amount of extracted RNA, and PCR amplification then used the entire amount of cDNA produced. The libraries were made side by side, with each library going through the same number of PCR cycles. As for the authors' bioinformatics: With a minimum of two reads required per UMI, MIGEC and MiXCR pulled out about 57,000 +/- 9,900 unique UMI-labeled TRB cDNA molecules from each library. On average, about 40,000 +/- 10,000 functional in-frame TRB CDR3 nucleotide clonotypes lacking stop codons were found per library. After downsampling to 5000 UMI-labeled TRB molecules per sample, diversity metrics, including normalized Shannon-Wiener and Chao1, were computed in VDJtools. VDJtools was used to calculate clonotype-size-weighted physicochemical properties of the central five CDR3 residues, namely interaction energy, strength, volume and Kidera factor 4. After reprocessing by TCRdb, each CDR3 protein sequence is one entry, and no DNA is given. The V and J calls here are based on TCRdb, not the publication. The sample has approximately 49,000 distinct CDR3 sequences on record. 15% of the sample belongs to the ten largest clones.

The CDR3 has 12 amino acids, counting the end cysteine and phenylalanine. DNA is not recorded here. The germline V gene supplies CDR1 KGHSH and CDR2 LQKENI. What the authors observed across the whole study: Comparably high repertoire diversity was found in both naive subsets, whereas much lower repertoire diversity was found in memory CD8+ T cells. CXCR3 expression partially decreased after cryopreservation, so most assays used freshly isolated PBMCs. TRBV-TRBJ usage was similar between naive CXCR3-negative and CXCR3-positive cells from the same donor, while memory cells showed distinct patterns. Because surface CD5, which is linked to self-reactivity in mice, was comparable between the naive subsets, TCR interaction strength was also inferred from the physicochemical properties of TRB CDR3s.

Sequencing input: memory CD8+ T cells from blood. The sample's cell subset or site label, in plain terms: conventional CD8+ memory T cells (TMEM), sorted as controls. The chain joins TRBV18 to TRBJ2-7. The source is a human donor in good health. Some clones in this sample may be carry-over from other donors' samples. CDR3 loop: CASSPGTYEQYF. Extended through the reference TRBV18 and TRBJ2-7 proteins, this CDR3 yields the full variable domain: NAGVMQNPRHLVRRRGQEARLRCSPMKGHSHVYWYRQLPEEGLKFMVYLQKENIIDESGMPKERFSAEFPKEGPSILRIQQVVRGDSAAYFCASSPGTYEQYFGPGTRLTVT.